These T cell receptor beta chains were read from a single sample in a study of shared clonotypes between healthy human individuals. Sequencing was performed with immunoSEQ multiplex PCR; in TCRdb, only in-frame clones are kept and a portion is missing. The sample lists under 1 million clones; about 96% were seen once. Sequencing was carried out using naive CD8+ T cells sorted from blood. Every receptor here comes from a man aged 30 to 39 in good health. CDR3s include the opening cysteine and the closing phenylalanine or tryptophan. D genes are given only for firm matches. Part of the rows lack a size; the others show once, few, many or a class for expanded clones.

v_gene	j_gene	abundance	d_gene	CDR3nt	CDR3aa
TRBV29-1	TRBJ2-7	NA	TRBD1	TGCAGCGTCGCCGGGGACAGGGGACCCTACGAGCAGTACTTC	CSVAGDRGPYEQYF
TRBV7-9	TRBJ1-4	NA	NA	TGTGCCAGCAGCGCTCAGGGGACTAATGAAAAACTGTTTTTT	CASSAQGTNEKLFF
TRBV19	TRBJ2-2	NA	NA	TGTGCCAGTGTCCGATCCCCATGGGACACCGGGGAGCTGTTTTTT	CASVRSPWDTGELFF
TRBV15	TRBJ2-7	NA	NA	TGTGCCACCAGCAGAGCCGGGACAAATACCTACGAGCAGTACTTC	CATSRAGTNTYEQYF
TRBV7-2	TRBJ1-5	NA	NA	TGTGCCAGCAGCCTCGTCCCCTCCAGCAATCAGCCCCAGCATTTT	CASSLVPSSNQPQHF
TRBV4-3	TRBJ2-7	once	NA	TGCGCCAGCAGCCAAGATCGGCAGGGAATCTACGAGCAGTACTTC	CASSQDRQGIYEQYF
TRBV7-9	TRBJ2-7	NA	TRBD2	TGTGCCAGCAGCACGACTAGCGGGGCCTCTTACGAGCAGTACTTC	CASSTTSGASYEQYF
TRBV28	TRBJ2-1	NA	TRBD2	TGTGCCAGCAGTTTATTCGGCGGGAGCTCCTACAATGAGCAGTTCTTC	CASSLFGGSSYNEQFF
TRBV25-1	TRBJ2-6	NA	NA	TGTGCCAGCAGTGAAGTCGAGGGGGCCAACGTCCTGACTTTC	CASSEVEGANVLTF
TRBV7-9	TRBJ2-7	NA	NA	TGTGCCAGCGGTAGAGATCCCTACGAGCAGTACTTC	CASGRDPYEQYF
TRBV28	TRBJ1-1	NA	NA	TGTGCCAGCAGTTGGGACCCTAACCTTGAAGCTTTCTTT	CASSWDPNLEAFF
TRBV5-1	TRBJ2-1	NA	TRBD2	TGCGCCAGCAGCTCGGCTAGCGGGAATTTCGGTGAGCAGTTCTTC	CASSSASGNFGEQFF
TRBV5-8	TRBJ2-7	NA	NA	TGTGCCAGCAGTACATATCCACGTGGGAGCAGTCCCTACGAGCAGTACTTC	CASSTYPRGSSPYEQYF
TRBV4-3	TRBJ1-2	NA	TRBD1	TGCGCCAGCAGCCCGCGGACAGGGGGCCACTATGGCTACACCTTC	CASSPRTGGHYGYTF